This T cell receptor (beta chain) was documented in a study of T cells in Graves' hyperthyroidism and ophthalmopathy. Study overall: Peripheral blood samples were taken at initial diagnosis, prior to any treatment. Study-level points and caveats: The blood repertoire included most of the expanded thyroid clonotypes above 0.001.

Graves' hyperthyroidism showing no ophthalmopathy progression within 18 months was considered stable. The V gene's germline CDR1 is GTSNPN and CDR2 SVGIG (reference sequence). Trimming at V came to 1 base and at J to 4 bases, leaving 0 bases not matched to a gene. The CDR3 spans 14 residues. Amplified TCR beta CDR3 regions derived from RNA transcripts. The primer set for the first-round RT-PCR of the TCR CDR3 was HTBI. TCRdb independently ran MiXCR on the multiplex PCR reads; one entry per CDR3 protein. The sample carries under 350,000 distinct CDR3 sequences, roughly 18% recorded once. This clonotype was detected ten times or more. Its antigen is not known.

This sequence originates from a woman aged 45-59 years with Graves' hyperthyroidism. The source material was blood. The chain recombines TRBV30 with TRBJ2-1; TRBD2 agrees at 11 bases. CDR3 loop: CAWSGLAGYNEQFF. The CDR3 DNA reads as TGTGCCTGGAGTGGACTAGCGGGATACAATGAGCAGTTCTTC.